This T cell receptor beta chain emerged from a study of blood T cell repertoires in COVID-19 (dated by TCRdb to about 2020). Background on the whole study: Samples from collaborators originated in the United States, Italy and Spain and spanned both the acute and convalescent phases of COVID-19. The prospective study material was composed of cDNA or gDNA derived from T cells, B-cell-depleted T cells, or PBMCs. The dataset comprised deeply sampled blood TCRbeta repertoires from subjects exposed to, actively infected with, or recovered from COVID-19. A freely available public database, intended as a resource for researchers studying the immune response to SARS-CoV-2, is where the repertoires were released. The samples were drawn from two sources: the first 160 participants of the ongoing ImmuneRACE study, and fewer than 1,500 subjects contributed by 6 global collaborators. Nearly every sample came with metadata listing a de-identified subject ID, COVID-19 status, age in years and sex. HLA class I and class II types, where available, came from metadata supplied by the sample provider rather than from assay-based typing.

A single count supports this clone. Its antigen is unknown. One base away there is no much larger clone; base qualities are not given. Participants in the prospective study were enrolled through a virtual design, were aged about 18 to 100 years, and lived in approximately 25 United States geographic areas. Cohort assignment in the prospective study relied on participant-reported clinical history from a screening survey and a study questionnaire. For ImmuneRACE Cohort 3, a participant was defined as recovered based on two consecutive negative NP/OP PCR tests, clearance by a healthcare professional, or resolution of symptoms. In the prospective study, whole blood, serum and a nasopharyngeal or oropharyngeal swab were collected from each participant by mobile phlebotomists. Additional blood draws and questionnaires over an approximately two-month period could optionally be provided by prospective study participants. Before DNA extraction, blood samples from the prospective study were shipped at room temperature or frozen.

The germline V gene provides CDR1 MNHEY and CDR2 SVGAGI. Trimming at the junction amounts to 8 bases on V and 2 bases on J, and the germline ends lie 12 bases apart. From the cysteine up to the phenylalanine, the CDR3 has a length of 13 residues. CDR3 DNA is the only sequence kept; it has 39 bases, read in frame from the first base. What the study reported, not specific to this receptor: The amount of clinical and demographic metadata varied by source and participant and was provided uncurated.

TCRbeta CDR3 regions were amplified from genomic DNA using the immunoSEQ Assay, a bias-controlled multiplex PCR. The source study handled its data this way. Within the assay, amplification of reference gene primers was used to estimate how many nucleated cells each sample contained. To quantify the absolute abundance of each unique TCRbeta CDR3 rearrangement, sequence reads were collapsed and filtered. Productive Simpson clonality was computed per sample as the square root of Simpson's diversity index over productive rearrangements. Drawn from immuneACCESS, this table holds only the in-frame rearrangements with V and J called that TCRdb kept. Clones are partly lost; checked studies trace under half to an unresolved V gene and leave the rest unexplained. V and J calls and clone size follow that table, whereas D and trimming were derived from the DNA. Within this sample are fewer than 300,000 clones, with around 89% of them counted one time only. Approximately 9.5% of the sample is taken by the ten largest.

The sequence came from a man between 40 and 49 years old who had recovered from COVID-19. The sequence is built from TRBV6-5 and TRBJ1-1; the D gene cannot be resolved reliably. The sequenced material came from PBMCs or T cells enriched from blood (not recorded which). The nucleotide sequence is given as TGTGCCAGCGGGGAGTGGGTAAACACTGAAGCTTTCTTT. This is translated as CASGEWVNTEAFF.